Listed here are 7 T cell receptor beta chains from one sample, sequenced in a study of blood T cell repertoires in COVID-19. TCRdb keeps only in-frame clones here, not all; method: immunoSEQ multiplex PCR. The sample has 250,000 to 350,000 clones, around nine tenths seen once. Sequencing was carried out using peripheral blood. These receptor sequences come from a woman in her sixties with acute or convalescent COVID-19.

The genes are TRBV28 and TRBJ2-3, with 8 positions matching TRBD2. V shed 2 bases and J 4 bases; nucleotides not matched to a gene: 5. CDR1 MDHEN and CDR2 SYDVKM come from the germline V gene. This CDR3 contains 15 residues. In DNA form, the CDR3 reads TGTGCCAGCAGTTTAATAAGGACTAGCTCAGATACGCAGTATTTT. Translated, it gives CASSLIRTSSDTQYF.

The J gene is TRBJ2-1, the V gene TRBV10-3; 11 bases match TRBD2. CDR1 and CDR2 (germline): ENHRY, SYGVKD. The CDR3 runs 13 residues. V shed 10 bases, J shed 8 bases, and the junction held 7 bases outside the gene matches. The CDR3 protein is CASSGGELDEQFF. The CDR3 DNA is TGTGCCAGTAGCGGGGGGGAGTTGGATGAGCAGTTCTTC.

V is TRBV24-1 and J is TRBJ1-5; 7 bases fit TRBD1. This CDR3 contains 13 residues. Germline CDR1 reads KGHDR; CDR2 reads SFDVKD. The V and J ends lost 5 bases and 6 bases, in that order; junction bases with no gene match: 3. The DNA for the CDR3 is TGTGCCACCAGTGTCGCAGGGGGTCAGCCCCAGCATTTT. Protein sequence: CATSVAGGQPQHF.

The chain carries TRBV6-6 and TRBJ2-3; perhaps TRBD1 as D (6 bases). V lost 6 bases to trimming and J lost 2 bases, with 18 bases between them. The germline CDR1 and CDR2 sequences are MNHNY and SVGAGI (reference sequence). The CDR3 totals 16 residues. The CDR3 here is CASSTSHQGNTDTQYF. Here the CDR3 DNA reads TGTGCCAGCAGCACAAGCCACCAGGGGAACACAGATACGCAGTATTTT.

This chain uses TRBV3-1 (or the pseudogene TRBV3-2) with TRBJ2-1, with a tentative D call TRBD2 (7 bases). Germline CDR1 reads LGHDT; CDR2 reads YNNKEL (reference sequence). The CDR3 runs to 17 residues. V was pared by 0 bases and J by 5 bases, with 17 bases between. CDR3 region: CASSQELWGGPNNEQFF. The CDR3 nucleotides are TGTGCCAGCAGCCAAGAATTGTGGGGGGGCCCCAACAATGAGCAGTTCTTC.

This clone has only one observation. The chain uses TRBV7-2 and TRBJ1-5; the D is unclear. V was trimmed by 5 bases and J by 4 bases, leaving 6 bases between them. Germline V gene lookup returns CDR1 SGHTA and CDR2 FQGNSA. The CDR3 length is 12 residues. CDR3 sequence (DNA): TGTGCCAGCAGCCGACTTAATCAGCCCCAGCATTTT. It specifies CASSRLNQPQHF.

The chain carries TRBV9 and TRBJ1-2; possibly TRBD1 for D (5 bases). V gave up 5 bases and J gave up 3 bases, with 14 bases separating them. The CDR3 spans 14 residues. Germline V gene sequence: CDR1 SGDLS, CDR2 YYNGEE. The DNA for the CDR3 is TGTGCCAGCAGGGGACGGGAGGAGGACTATGGCTACACCTTC. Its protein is CASRGREEDYGYTF. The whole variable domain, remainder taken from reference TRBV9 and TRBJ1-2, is DSGVTQTPKHLITATGQRVTLRCSPRSGDLSVYWYQQSLDQGLQFLIQYYNGEERAKGNILERFSAQQFPDLHSELNLSSLELGDSALYFCASRGREEDYGYTFGSGTRLTVV.